Presented here are 14 T cell receptor beta chains from one specimen sequenced in a study of shared clonotypes between healthy human individuals. Naive CD8 isolation took CD45RO-negative cells positively selected for CCR7 and excluded terminally differentiated effector memory CD45RA+ cells. The repertoire was sequenced with immunoSEQ multiplex PCR; TCRdb's copy has only in-frame clones and lacks some. The sample shows around 1,900,000 clones, around 95% of them seen only once. Sequencing was done on a sample of naive CD8+ T cells from PBMCs. All receptors come from a man between 18 and 35 years old in good health. Some clones in this sample may be carry-over from other donors' samples.

The rearrangement links TRBV19 to TRBJ2-7; tentatively, D is TRBD2 (6 bases). Germline CDR1 LNHDA, CDR2 SQIVND (reference sequence). With 3 bases removed from V and 6 bases from J, the gap between germline ends came to 18 bases. This CDR3 contains 15 residues. The chain's CDR3 is CASSMTGTGLREQYF. In DNA form, the CDR3 reads TGTGCCAGTAGTATGACCGGGACTGGGCTGCGCGAGCAGTACTTC.

This sequence joins TRBV28 and TRBJ1-2, with D possibly TRBD1 on 5 matching bases. CDR3 length: 15 residues. The V end was cut by 7 bases, the J end by 2 bases, with 17 bases between. Germline values: CDR1 MDHEN, CDR2 SYDVKM. The CDR3, as DNA: TGTGCCAGCACCTTCAGGACAAACGACAACTATGGCTACACCTTC. Its translation is CASTFRTNDNYGYTF.

The V and J genes are TRBV12-5 and TRBJ2-7; no firm D call. V was cut by 4 bases and J by 2 bases, with 15 bases left in between. Per the germline V gene, CDR1 is LGHNT and CDR2 is FRNRAP. The CDR3 sequence is 15 residues long. CDR3 region: CASGSRKGFTYEQYF. CDR3 nucleotide sequence: TGTGCTAGTGGTTCCCGGAAGGGATTCACCTACGAGCAGTACTTC.

The rearrangement joins TRBV27 to TRBJ1-2; D may be TRBD1 (6 bases). CDR1 MNHEY and CDR2 SMNVEV come from the germline V gene (reference sequence). Trimming took off 0 bases at V and 7 bases at J, with 15 bases between the two ends. The CDR3 spans 15 residues. The CDR3 coding sequence is TGTGCCAGCAGTTTATCGGACAGAAGTGGGGTTGGCTACACCTTC. This sequence encodes CASSLSDRSGVGYTF.

To note about this clone: The sample has other DNA sequences that encode this CDR3 too. The V gene is TRBV7-6, the J gene TRBJ2-7; unclear D gene. Germline V CDR1 and CDR2: SGHVS, FNYEAQ. V gave up 0 bases and J gave up 3 bases, with 6 bases separating them. CDR3 size: 13 residues. As DNA, the CDR3 is TGTGCCAGCAGCTTAGCCAGAGACTACGAGCAGTACTTC. Protein: CASSLARDYEQYF. The full variable domain, with the rest looked up from reference TRBV7-6 and TRBJ2-7, is GAGVSQSPRYKVTKRGQDVALRCDPISGHVSLYWYRQALGQGPEFLTYFNYEAQQDKSGLPNDRFSAERPEGSISTLTIQRTEQRDSAMYRCASSLARDYEQYFGPGTRLTVT.

This chain uses TRBV6-6 with TRBJ2-7; 11 positions agree with TRBD1. This CDR3 is 14 amino acids long. Germline CDR1 is MNHNY and CDR2 is SVGAGI (reference sequence). V shed 5 bases and J 7 bases; nucleotides not matched to a gene: 7. The CDR3 DNA reads TGTGCCAGCAGTCTGGGGACAGGGGGTGGGGAGCAGTACTTC. It yields the protein CASSLGTGGGEQYF.

The genes are TRBV4-1 and TRBJ2-7, with unresolved D. The CDR3 is 15 residues long. V dropped 0 bases and J dropped 4 bases, with 13 bases sitting between them. Germline V lookup: CDR1 MGHRA, CDR2 YSYEKL. CDR3 in DNA: TGCGCCAGCAGCCAAGATTTTACAGCCTTTTACGAGCAGTACTTC. Translating it yields CASSQDFTAFYEQYF.

The chain employs TRBV4-1 and TRBJ2-1, with D maybe TRBD2 (6 bases). CDR1 MGHRA and CDR2 YSYEKL come from the germline V gene. There are 15 residues in the CDR3. V lost 2 bases, J lost 2 bases, and 10 bases lay in between. The chain's CDR3 is CASSQLATAYNEQFF. The CDR3 DNA reads as TGCGCCAGCAGCCAACTAGCGACCGCCTACAATGAGCAGTTCTTC.

This chain links TRBV2 with TRBJ2-7; 8 nucleotides match TRBD1. This CDR3 is built from 13 residues. CDR1 and CDR2 (germline): SNHLY, FYNNEI. V gave up 11 bases and J gave up 2 bases; unmatched junction bases: 8. The CDR3 DNA is TGTGCCGTACTACCCAGGGGGCCCTACGAGCAGTACTTC. Translated: CAVLPRGPYEQYF. The full variable domain, in which reference TRBV2 and TRBJ2-7 provide the parts outside the CDR3, is EPEVTQTPSHQVTQMGQEVILRCVPISNHLYFYWYRQILGQKVEFLVSFYNNEISEKSEIFDDQFSVERPDGSNFTLKIRSTKLEDSAMYFCAVLPRGPYEQYFGPGTRLTVT.

V and J are TRBV4-1 and TRBJ1-2; D perhaps matches TRBD1 (6 bases). CDR3 length: 14 residues. Trimming pared 4 bases from V and 4 bases from J, leaving 13 bases between. Looked up from germline, CDR1 is MGHRA and CDR2 is YSYEKL. CDR3 bases: TGCGCCAGCAGCCCGCCGGGGGGGGCCTATGGCTACACCTTC. This gives the protein CASSPPGGAYGYTF.

The chain employs TRBV28 and TRBJ2-1; unclear D gene. This CDR3 comprises 14 residues. Trimming took 6 bases from V and 6 from J, leaving 15 bases between them. Germline V gene lookup returns CDR1 MDHEN and CDR2 SYDVKM. The CDR3 protein is CASRSLGYSNEQFF. The CDR3 DNA reads TGTGCCAGCAGGTCATTAGGGTATTCCAATGAGCAGTTCTTC.

The chain links TRBV7-9 to TRBJ2-2; D unclear. V dropped 7 bases and J dropped 3 bases, with 18 bases sitting between them. CDR1 SEHNR and CDR2 FQNEAQ come from the germline V gene (reference sequence). This CDR3 has 16 residues. DNA for the CDR3: TGTGCCAGCACAATCTTCCCGCCTGAACACACCGGGGAGCTGTTTTTT. Translation: CASTIFPPEHTGELFF.

The chain combines TRBV19 with TRBJ1-2; no firm D call. The CDR3 consists of 15 residues. V was trimmed by 1 base and J by 1 base, leaving 10 bases between them. Germline values: CDR1 LNHDA, CDR2 SQIVND (reference sequence). CDR3 sequence (DNA): TGTGCCAGTAGTATAGGCGCCGGGAGTAACTATGGCTACACCTTC. Translating it yields CASSIGAGSNYGYTF.

This clone showed up just once. The chain couples TRBV11-3 to TRBJ2-1; TRBD1 matches at 7 bases. Germline V CDR1 and CDR2: SGHNT, YENEEA. Losses at the gene ends were 4 bases for V and 1 base for J; bases not matched to a gene: 4. This CDR3 comprises 15 residues. CDR3 sequence (DNA): TGTGCCAGCAGCTCCGGGACAGCATCCTACAATGAGCAGTTCTTC. Encoded protein: CASSSGTASYNEQFF.